This T cell receptor beta chain was profiled in a study of cytomegalovirus exposure and HLA in healthy donors. Study overall: Of the donors genotyped, several hundred in all, around 77% fell in the Caucasian-associated ancestry cluster. General study results and limits: The listing of roughly 160 TCR beta chains classed them as cytomegalovirus-associated.

The PCR made use of 60 Vbeta and 13 Jbeta primers. Generated by immunoSEQ multiplex PCR, the TCRdb table keeps only in-frame clones and is missing some. The repertoire has around 140,000 clones, approximately 80% of them found once; the top ten carry approximately 3.8%. CDR3 size: 14 residues. Germline CDR1 and CDR2: MNHEY and SMNVEV (reference sequence). Trimming pared 3 bases from V and 0 bases from J, leaving 7 bases between. Turning to this clone: Antigen: not known.

The receptor was derived from a male donor in good health and CMV-seronegative. Sequencing used PBMCs. V usage is TRBV27 and J usage is TRBJ2-3; D call uncertain. The CDR3 nucleotides read TGTGCCAGCAGTTTTCAGGTTAGCACAGATACGCAGTATTTT. Its protein product is CASSFQVSTDTQYF.